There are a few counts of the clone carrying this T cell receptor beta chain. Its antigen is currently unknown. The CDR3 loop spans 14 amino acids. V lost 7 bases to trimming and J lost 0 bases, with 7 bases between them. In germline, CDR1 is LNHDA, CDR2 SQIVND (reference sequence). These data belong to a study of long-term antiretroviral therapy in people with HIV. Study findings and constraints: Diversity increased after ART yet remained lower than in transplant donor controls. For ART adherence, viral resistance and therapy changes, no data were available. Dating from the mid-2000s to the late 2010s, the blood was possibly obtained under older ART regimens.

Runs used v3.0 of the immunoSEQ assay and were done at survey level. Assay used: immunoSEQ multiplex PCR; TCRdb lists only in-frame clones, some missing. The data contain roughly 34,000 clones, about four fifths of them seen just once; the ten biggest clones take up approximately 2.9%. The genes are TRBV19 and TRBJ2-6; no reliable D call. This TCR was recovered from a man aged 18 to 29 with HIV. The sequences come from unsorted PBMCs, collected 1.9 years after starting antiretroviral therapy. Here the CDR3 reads CASNSPSGANVLTF. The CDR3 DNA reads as TGTGCCAGTAACTCTCCCTCTGGGGCCAACGTCCTGACTTTC.